Below, 18 T cell receptor beta chains from the same sample are listed, as sequenced in a study of blood T cell repertoires in COVID-19. The table came from immunoSEQ multiplex PCR; TCRdb's copy has only in-frame clones and leaves some out. The sample lists about 98,000 clones, more than 60% occurring once. Sequenced sample: peripheral blood. The receptors come from a man aged 65-85 years with acute or convalescent COVID-19.

V gene TRBV28 combines with J gene TRBJ2-7, with TRBD2 matching over 7 bases. This CDR3 spans 14 amino acids. After removal of 7 bases from V and 3 bases from J, the junction contained 9 bases not matched to a gene. CDR1 and CDR2 (germline): MDHEN, SYDVKM. The CDR3 sequence: CASTKLAFVYEQYF. CDR3 DNA sequence: TGTGCCAGCACCAAACTAGCGTTTGTCTACGAGCAGTACTTC.

On this clone: Other DNA sequences in this sample translate to the same CDR3. V gene TRBV7-9 combines with J gene TRBJ2-5, with TRBD2 identical over 7 bases. This CDR3 spans 14 amino acids. The ends lost 3 bases at V and 5 bases at J; junction bases unmatched: 6. CDR1 is SEHNR, CDR2 FQNEAQ, per germline (reference sequence). The CDR3 sequence: CASSFTGGGETQYF. CDR3 in DNA: TGTGCCAGCAGCTTCACGGGAGGCGGGGAGACCCAGTACTTC.

The chain employs TRBV27 and TRBJ2-3; D is ambiguous. V dropped 5 bases and J dropped 2 bases, with 8 bases sitting between them. There are 13 residues in the CDR3. CDR1 and CDR2 from the germline V gene are MNHEY and SMNVEV (reference sequence). The CDR3 reads CASSGGYTDTQYF. The DNA of the CDR3 is TGTGCCAGCAGTGGCGGATACACAGATACGCAGTATTTT.

The rearrangement uses TRBV19 and TRBJ2-7; possible D gene TRBD2, 6 bases. The ends were cut back, 5 bases at V and 0 bases at J, with 14 bases in the middle. The length of the CDR3 is 15 residues. Germline V gives CDR1 LNHDA, CDR2 SQIVND (reference sequence). This CDR3 reads CASSGGSGSSYEQYF. CDR3 bases: TGTGCCAGTAGTGGGGGTAGCGGTTCCTCCTACGAGCAGTACTTC.

V gene TRBV9 combines with J gene TRBJ2-7; 8 bases map to TRBD2. V was pared by 3 bases and J by 4 bases, with 6 bases of the junction left unmatched. The CDR3 runs to 14 residues. Germline V gives CDR1 SGDLS, CDR2 YYNGEE. The CDR3 reads CASSATSATYEQYF. The DNA of the CDR3 is TGTGCCAGCAGCGCGACTAGCGCGACTTACGAGCAGTACTTC.

The chain joins TRBV12-3 or TRBV12-4 to TRBJ1-5; 7 nucleotides line up with TRBD1. With 6 bases clipped from V and 5 bases from J, the junction kept 4 bases outside the gene matches. This CDR3 comprises 13 residues. The CDR3 region is CASRGTGDQPQHF. CDR3 in DNA: TGTGCCAGCAGGGGCACAGGGGATCAGCCCCAGCATTTT.

V usage is TRBV28 and J usage is TRBJ1-5; weak D call: TRBD1 (5 bases). V lost 6 bases and J 2 bases, leaving 17 bases between the germline ends. Germline V gene lookup returns CDR1 MDHEN and CDR2 SYDVKM. The CDR3 totals 16 residues. This CDR3 is CASRGGGTGGNQPQHF. The CDR3 bases are TGTGCCAGCAGGGGGGGTGGAACCGGAGGCAATCAGCCCCAGCATTTT.

The chain couples TRBV13 to TRBJ2-7; D not certain. V lost 5 bases and J 6 bases, leaving 20 bases between the germline ends. The CDR3 contains 15 residues. The germline V gene has CDR1 PRHDT and CDR2 FYEKMQ (reference sequence). CDR3 in amino acids: CASSTHVSASGEQYF. In DNA, the CDR3 is TGTGCCAGCAGCACGCACGTTTCAGCGAGTGGCGAGCAGTACTTC.

The chain carries TRBV30 and TRBJ1-5; 9 bases line up with TRBD1. The germline V gene encodes CDR1 GTSNPN and CDR2 SVGIG (reference sequence). V lost 4 bases and J lost 6; bases outside the gene matches: 4. The CDR3 contains 13 residues. DNA of the CDR3: TGTGCCTGGAAACAGGGGGCGAGTCAGCCCCAGCATTTT. Its translation is CAWKQGASQPQHF.

The gene calls are TRBV19 and TRBJ2-3; D gene ambiguous. The germline V gene has CDR1 LNHDA and CDR2 SQIVND (reference sequence). The CDR3 is 13 residues long. Trimming removed 10 bases from V and 1 base from J, with 12 bases in between. The CDR3 sequence is CATLLSGTDTQYF. In nucleotides, the CDR3 is TGTGCCACCCTACTCTCGGGCACAGATACGCAGTATTTT.

This chain connects TRBV28 to TRBJ2-2; TRBD2 matches at 8 bases. The CDR3 totals 15 residues. The trim removed 4 bases at V and 7 bases at J, leaving 8 bases unmatched. CDR1 is MDHEN, CDR2 SYDVKM, per germline. In DNA, the CDR3 is TGTGCCAGCAGTTCTGGACTAGCTTGGGACGGGGAGCTGTTTTTT. Translation: CASSSGLAWDGELFF. Using reference TRBV28 and TRBJ2-2 for the parts outside the CDR3, the full variable domain is DVKVTQSSRYLVKRTGEKVFLECVQDMDHENMFWYRQDPGLGLRLIYFSYDVKMKEKGDIPEGYSVSREKKERFSLILESASTNQTSMYLCASSSGLAWDGELFFGEGSRLTVL.

This clone has more than one count but fewer than ten. The V gene is TRBV2, the J gene TRBJ1-1; D gene unclear. The CDR3 contains 13 residues. In germline, CDR1 is SNHLY, CDR2 FYNNEI. V lost 7 bases to trimming and J lost 5 bases, with 14 bases between them. As DNA, the CDR3 is TGTGCCAGCATTACGGAGCTGAGAACTGAAGCTTTCTTT. Its protein product is CASITELRTEAFF.

At least ten counts were recorded for this clone. The chain links TRBV21-1 to TRBJ1-5. TRBV21-1 is a pseudogene. The CDR3 has 15 amino acids. The CDR3 region is CASSPCGGQGQPQHF. DNA for the CDR3: TGTGCCAGCAGCCCTTGCGGGGGGCAGGGCCAGCCCCAGCATTTT.

V and J are TRBV4-2 and TRBJ2-7; TRBD1 matches at 7 bases. This CDR3 region has 15 residues. Germline V CDR1 and CDR2: LGHNA, YNFKEQ. Trimming at V came to 3 bases and at J to 7 bases, leaving 12 bases not matched to a gene. The CDR3 nucleotides read TGTGCCAGCAGCCAGGGCCGACAGGGTCTAGGGGAGCAGTACTTC. Translating it yields CASSQGRQGLGEQYF.

The chain is built from TRBV28 and TRBJ1-2; D possibly corresponds to TRBD1 (5 bases). The CDR3 has 14 residues. Germline CDR1 reads MDHEN; CDR2 reads SYDVKM. Trimming pared 7 bases from V and 4 bases from J, leaving 16 bases between. Written as DNA, the CDR3 is TGTGCCAGCACCATACCGGGGGAGCCCTATGGCTACACCTTC. This sequence encodes CASTIPGEPYGYTF.

The chain joins TRBV5-1 to TRBJ2-7; TRBD1 might be the D (6 bases). V was pared by 7 bases and J by 2 bases, with 13 bases between. The CDR3 has 13 residues. Germline V gene data show CDR1 as SGHRS and CDR2 as YFSETQ. CDR3 sequence reads: CASGTPGAYEQYF. In DNA, the CDR3 is TGCGCCAGCGGGACCCCAGGGGCCTACGAGCAGTACTTC.

The genes are TRBV20-1 and TRBJ2-7, with unresolved D. The CDR3 runs 11 residues. With 5 bases removed from V and 3 bases from J, the gap between germline ends came to 8 bases. Germline V lookup: CDR1 DFQATT, CDR2 SNEGSKA (reference sequence). CDR3: CSARSFYEQYF. The CDR3 DNA reads TGCAGTGCTCGGAGTTTCTACGAGCAGTACTTC.

V usage is TRBV5-1 and J usage is TRBJ2-3; D is ambiguous. Trimming cost V 0 bases and J 0 bases, with 8 bases left between them. Germline V gene data show CDR1 as SGHRS and CDR2 as YFSETQ. The CDR3 is 15 residues long. The CDR3 here is CASSLAVVSTDTQYF. Here the CDR3 DNA reads TGCGCCAGCAGCTTGGCCGTAGTTAGCACAGATACGCAGTATTTT.